Here is one T cell receptor beta chain with its context. Its antigen is not identified. The source of the sample is a study of OX40 agonist ivuxolimab in advanced cancers. This CDR3 has 17 amino acids. CDR1 ENHRY and CDR2 SYGVKD come from the germline V gene. The trim removed 0 bases at V and 4 bases at J, leaving 7 bases unmatched. TCRdb keeps only in-frame clones here, not all; method: immunoSEQ multiplex PCR. The table has around 15,000 clones, roughly 71% seen once. Study-wide points: Expanded clones belonging to CD8+ T cells outnumbered, on average, those of CD4+.

This clonotype was obtained from an adult with an advanced solid tumor such as melanoma, head and neck, liver or kidney cancer. The material was CD4+ or CD8+ T cells sorted from blood, obtained in a trial of the OX40 agonist ivuxolimab. The chain recombines TRBV10-3 with TRBJ2-1, with TRBD2 matching 9 bases. The CDR3 sequence is CAISESEASGAYNEQFF. Here the CDR3 DNA reads TGTGCCATCAGTGAGTCGGAAGCTAGCGGGGCTTACAATGAGCAGTTCTTC.